The clone carrying this TCR beta chain came up a few times. These data come from a study of human T cells and chemical hapten exposure. What the library attached to individual cDNA molecules were unique molecular identifiers. TCRdb re-called the RACE reads through MiXCR, storing one row per CDR3 protein. The table includes 30,000 to 40,000 distinct CDR3 sequences, roughly 9.5% detected once. The time point is: patch test 3, about 24 weeks after DPC sensitization. This sample's treatment: therapeutic diphenylcyclopropenone sensitization with weekly scalp DPC. Researchers extracted total RNA from unfractionated whole blood. The CDR3 is 11 residues long. V lost 7 bases and J 4 bases, leaving 11 bases between the germline ends. CDR1 and CDR2 (germline): SQVTM, ANQGSEA.

The receptor's source is a man aged 50 to 60 with alopecia areata. Some clones in this sample may be carry-over from other donors' samples. This chain links TRBV29-1 with TRBJ2-7, with TRBD1 as a possible D gene (6 bases). Sequences were derived from whole blood, sampled in connection with sensitization to the hapten diphenylcyclopropenone (DPC). The CDR3 sequence: CSGVTGYEQYF. The CDR3 DNA follows: TGCAGCGGCGTCACAGGGTACGAGCAGTACTTC.